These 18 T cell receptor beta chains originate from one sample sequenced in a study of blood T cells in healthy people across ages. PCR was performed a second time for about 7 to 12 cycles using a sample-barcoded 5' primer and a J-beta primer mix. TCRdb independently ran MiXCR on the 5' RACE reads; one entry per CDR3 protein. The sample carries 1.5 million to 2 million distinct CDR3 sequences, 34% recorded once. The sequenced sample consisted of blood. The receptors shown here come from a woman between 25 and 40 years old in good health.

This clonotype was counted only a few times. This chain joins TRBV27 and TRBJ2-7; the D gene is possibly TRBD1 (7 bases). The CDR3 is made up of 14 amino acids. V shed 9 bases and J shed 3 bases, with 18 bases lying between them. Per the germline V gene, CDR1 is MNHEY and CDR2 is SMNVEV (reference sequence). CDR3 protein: CASTSGQGGYEQYF. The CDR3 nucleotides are TGTGCCAGTACAAGTGGGCAGGGGGGCTACGAGCAGTACTTC.

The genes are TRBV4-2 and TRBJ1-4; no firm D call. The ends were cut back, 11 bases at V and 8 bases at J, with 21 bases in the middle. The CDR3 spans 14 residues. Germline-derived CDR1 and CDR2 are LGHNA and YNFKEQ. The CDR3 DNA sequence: TGTGCCGGCAATGCATTGGGCGAAAGCGAAAAACTGTTTTTT. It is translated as CAGNALGESEKLFF.

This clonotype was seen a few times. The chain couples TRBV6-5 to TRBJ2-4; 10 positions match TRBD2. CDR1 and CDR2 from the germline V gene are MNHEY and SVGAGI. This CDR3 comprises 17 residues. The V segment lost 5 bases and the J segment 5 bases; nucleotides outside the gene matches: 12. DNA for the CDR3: TGTGCCAGCAGTACCCGACTAGCGGGCGCTGTGGAAAACATTCAGTACTTC. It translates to CASSTRLAGAVENIQYF.

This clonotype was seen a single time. CDR3 in amino acids: CASSPRWTGLGGNEQFF. The CDR3 DNA follows: TGTGCCAGCTCACCACGATGGACAGGGCTAGGAGGGAATGAGCAGTTCTTC. This chain uses TRBV18 with TRBJ2-1, with 8 bases lining up with TRBD1. Unmatched junction bases numbered 12, after V lost 1 base and J lost 7 bases. The germline V gene encodes CDR1 KGHSH and CDR2 LQKENI. This CDR3 is built from 17 residues.

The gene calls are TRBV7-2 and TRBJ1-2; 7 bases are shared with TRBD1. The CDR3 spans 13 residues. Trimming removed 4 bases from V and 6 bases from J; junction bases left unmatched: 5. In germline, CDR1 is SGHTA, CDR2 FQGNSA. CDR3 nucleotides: TGTGCCAGCAGCTCAGTAGGGACAGATGGCTACACCTTC. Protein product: CASSSVGTDGYTF. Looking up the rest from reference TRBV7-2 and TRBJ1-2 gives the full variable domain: GAGVSQSPSNKVTEKGKDVELRCDPISGHTALYWYRQSLGQGLEFLIYFQGNSAPDKSGLPSDRFSAERTGGSVSTLTIQRTQQEDSAVYLCASSSVGTDGYTFGSGTRLTVV.

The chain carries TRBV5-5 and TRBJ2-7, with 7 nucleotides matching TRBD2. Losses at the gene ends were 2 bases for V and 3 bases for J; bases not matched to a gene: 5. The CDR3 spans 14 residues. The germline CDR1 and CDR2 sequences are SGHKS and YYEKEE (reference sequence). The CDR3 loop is CASSFASGFYEQYF. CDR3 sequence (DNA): TGTGCCAGCAGCTTCGCTAGCGGATTCTACGAGCAGTACTTC.

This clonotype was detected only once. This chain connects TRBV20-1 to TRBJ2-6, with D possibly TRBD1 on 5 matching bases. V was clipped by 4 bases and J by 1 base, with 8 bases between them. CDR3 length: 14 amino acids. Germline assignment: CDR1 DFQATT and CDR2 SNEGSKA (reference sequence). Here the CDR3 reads CSATRESGANVLTF. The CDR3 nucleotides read TGCAGTGCTACCAGGGAATCTGGGGCCAACGTCCTGACTTTC.

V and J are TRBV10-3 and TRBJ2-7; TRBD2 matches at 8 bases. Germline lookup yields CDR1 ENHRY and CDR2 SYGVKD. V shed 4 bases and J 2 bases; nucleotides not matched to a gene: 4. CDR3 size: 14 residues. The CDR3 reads CAISVGSGTYEQYF. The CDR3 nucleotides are TGTGCCATCAGTGTTGGTAGCGGGACCTACGAGCAGTACTTC.

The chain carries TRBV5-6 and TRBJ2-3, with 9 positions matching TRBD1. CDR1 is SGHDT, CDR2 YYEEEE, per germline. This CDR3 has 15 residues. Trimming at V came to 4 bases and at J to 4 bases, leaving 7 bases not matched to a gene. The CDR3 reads CASSGTGKISDTQYF. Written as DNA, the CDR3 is TGTGCCAGCAGCGGGACAGGGAAGATTTCAGATACGCAGTATTTT.

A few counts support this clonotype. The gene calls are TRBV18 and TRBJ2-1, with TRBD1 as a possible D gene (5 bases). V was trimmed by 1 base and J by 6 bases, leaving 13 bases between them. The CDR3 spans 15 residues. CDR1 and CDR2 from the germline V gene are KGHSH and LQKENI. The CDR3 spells CASSPLGDRGNEQFF. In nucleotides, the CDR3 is TGTGCCAGCTCACCACTCGGAGACAGAGGCAATGAGCAGTTCTTC.

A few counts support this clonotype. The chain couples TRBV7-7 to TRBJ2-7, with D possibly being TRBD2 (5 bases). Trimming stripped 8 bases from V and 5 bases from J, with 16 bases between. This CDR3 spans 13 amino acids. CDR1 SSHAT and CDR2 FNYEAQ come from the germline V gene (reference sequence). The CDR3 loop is CASSASLADEQYF. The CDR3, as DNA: TGTGCCAGCTCAGCTAGCCTGGCGGACGAGCAGTACTTC.

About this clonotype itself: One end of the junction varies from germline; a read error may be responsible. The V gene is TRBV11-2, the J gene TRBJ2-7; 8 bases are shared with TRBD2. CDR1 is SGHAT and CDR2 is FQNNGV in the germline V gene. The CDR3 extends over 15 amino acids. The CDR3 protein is CAGSQSGGRSYEQYF. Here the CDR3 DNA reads TGTGCCGGCAGCCAAAGCGGGGGCCGCTCCTACGAGCAGTACTTC.

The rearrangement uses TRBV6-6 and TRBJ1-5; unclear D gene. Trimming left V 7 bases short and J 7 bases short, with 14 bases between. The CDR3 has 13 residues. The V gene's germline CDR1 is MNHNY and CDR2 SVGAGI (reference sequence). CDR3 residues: CASTSGRVQPQHF. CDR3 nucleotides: TGTGCCAGCACCTCCGGGAGGGTACAGCCCCAGCATTTT.

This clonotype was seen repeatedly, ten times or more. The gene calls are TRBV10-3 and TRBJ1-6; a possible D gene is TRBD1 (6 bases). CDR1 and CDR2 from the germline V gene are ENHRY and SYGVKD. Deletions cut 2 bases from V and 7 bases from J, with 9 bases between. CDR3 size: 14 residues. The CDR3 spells CAISEGQLNSPLHF. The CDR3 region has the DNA TGTGCCATCAGTGAGGGACAGCTAAATTCACCCCTCCACTTT.

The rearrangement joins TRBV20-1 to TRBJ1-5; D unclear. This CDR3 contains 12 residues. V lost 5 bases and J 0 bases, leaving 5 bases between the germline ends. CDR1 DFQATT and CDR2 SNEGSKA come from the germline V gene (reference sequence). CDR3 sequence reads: CSASSSNQPQHF. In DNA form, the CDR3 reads TGCAGTGCTTCGTCTAGCAATCAGCCCCAGCATTTT.

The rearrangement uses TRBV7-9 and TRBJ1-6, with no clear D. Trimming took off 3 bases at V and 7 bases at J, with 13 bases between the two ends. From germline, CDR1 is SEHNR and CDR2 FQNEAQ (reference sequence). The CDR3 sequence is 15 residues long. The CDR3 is CASSLRRVANSPLHF. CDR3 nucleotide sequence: TGTGCCAGCAGCTTGAGACGGGTCGCGAATTCACCCCTCCACTTT.

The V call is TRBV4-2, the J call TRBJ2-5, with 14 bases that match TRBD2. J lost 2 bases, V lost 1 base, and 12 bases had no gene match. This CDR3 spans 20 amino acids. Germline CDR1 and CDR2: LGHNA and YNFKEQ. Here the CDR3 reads CASSQGGHGLAGGGQETQYF. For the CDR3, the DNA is TGTGCCAGCAGCCAAGGCGGACACGGACTAGCGGGAGGAGGACAAGAGACCCAGTACTTC.

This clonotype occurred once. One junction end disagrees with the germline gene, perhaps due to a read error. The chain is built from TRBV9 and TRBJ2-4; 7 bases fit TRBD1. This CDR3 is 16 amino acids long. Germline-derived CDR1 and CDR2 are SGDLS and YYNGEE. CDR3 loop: CASSVSPRDSLYEQHF. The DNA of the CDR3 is TGTGCCAGCAGCGTTAGCCCCCGGGACAGCCTCTACGAGCAGCACTTC.